This TCR beta chain was sequenced in a study of beta chain features in type 1 diabetes. Study details: Examination spanned around 100,000,000 sorted cells from all samples.

As every portion of the isolated RNA was reverse transcribed, the sequencing read expressed TCRB transcripts. Profiling relied on immunoSEQ multiplex PCR, and the TCRdb table lists in-frame clones only, not all of them. The sample holds 550,000 to 850,000 clones, around an eighth seen once. In regard to this clone: The target antigen is unknown.

Germline V gene sequence: CDR1 SGDLS, CDR2 YYNGEE. V lost 3 bases and J lost 6; bases outside the gene matches: 5. CDR3 length equals 15 residues. The study's findings and limits: There were fewer insertions and more deletions at the VDJ junctions of type 1 diabetes patients. All four CD4+ subsets from Type 1 diabetes patients carried moderately but significantly shorter TCRB CDR3s.

The origin of this receptor is a man younger than 30 with type 1 diabetes. V and J are TRBV9 and TRBJ2-2; TRBD1 matches at 10 bases. Input material: naive CD4+ T cells from blood. The CDR3, as DNA: TGTGCCAGCAGCGCCCGGGACAGGGGTCCCGGGGAGCTGTTTTTT. It yields the protein CASSARDRGPGELFF.